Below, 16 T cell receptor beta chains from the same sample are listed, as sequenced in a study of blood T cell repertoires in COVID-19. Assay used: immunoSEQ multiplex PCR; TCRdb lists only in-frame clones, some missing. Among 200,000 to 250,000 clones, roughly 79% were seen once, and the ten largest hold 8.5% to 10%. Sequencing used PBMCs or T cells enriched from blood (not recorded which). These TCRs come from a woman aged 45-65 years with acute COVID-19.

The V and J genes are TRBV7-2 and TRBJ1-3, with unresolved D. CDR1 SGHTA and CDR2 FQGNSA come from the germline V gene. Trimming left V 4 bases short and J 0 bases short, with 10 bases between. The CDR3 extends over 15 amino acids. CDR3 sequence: CASSSTRGSGNTIYF. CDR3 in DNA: TGTGCCAGCAGCTCAACGCGAGGCTCTGGAAACACCATATATTTT.

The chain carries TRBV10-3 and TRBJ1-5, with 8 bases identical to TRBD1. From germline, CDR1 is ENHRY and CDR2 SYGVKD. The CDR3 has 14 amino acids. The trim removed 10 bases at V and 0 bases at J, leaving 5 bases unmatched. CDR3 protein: CATLDRDSNQPQHF. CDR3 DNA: TGTGCCACGCTGGACAGGGATAGCAATCAGCCCCAGCATTTT.

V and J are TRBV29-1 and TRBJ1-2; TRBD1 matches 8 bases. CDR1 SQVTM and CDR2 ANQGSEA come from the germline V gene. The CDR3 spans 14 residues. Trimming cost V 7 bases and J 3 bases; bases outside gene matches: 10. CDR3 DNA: TGCAGCGCCGTGGGCAGGGGGCTTGACTATGGCTACACCTTC. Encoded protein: CSAVGRGLDYGYTF.

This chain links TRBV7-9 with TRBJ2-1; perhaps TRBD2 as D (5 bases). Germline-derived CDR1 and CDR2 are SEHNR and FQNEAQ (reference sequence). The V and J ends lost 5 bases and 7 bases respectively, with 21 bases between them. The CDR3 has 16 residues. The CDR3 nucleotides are TGTGCCAGCAGCCCCCGTAGCGAGCCGCGCGGGAATGAGCAGTTCTTC. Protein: CASSPRSEPRGNEQFF.

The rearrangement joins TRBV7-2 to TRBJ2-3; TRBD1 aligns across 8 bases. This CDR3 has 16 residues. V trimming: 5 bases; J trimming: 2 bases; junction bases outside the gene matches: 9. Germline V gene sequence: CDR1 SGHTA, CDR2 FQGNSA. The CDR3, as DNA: TGTGCCAGCAGCATTATGGACAGGGCTTTCACAGATACGCAGTATTTT. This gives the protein CASSIMDRAFTDTQYF.

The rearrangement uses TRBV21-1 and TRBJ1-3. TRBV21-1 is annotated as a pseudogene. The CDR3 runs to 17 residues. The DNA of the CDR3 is TGTGCCAGCAGCAAAGAAACGGGGATGGAGTCCGGAAACACCATATATTTT. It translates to CASSKETGMESGNTIYF.

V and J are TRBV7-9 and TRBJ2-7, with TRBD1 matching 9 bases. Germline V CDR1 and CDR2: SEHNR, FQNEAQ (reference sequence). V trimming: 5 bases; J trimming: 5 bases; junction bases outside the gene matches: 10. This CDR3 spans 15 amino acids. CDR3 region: CASSIETGGFHEQYF. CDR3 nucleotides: TGTGCCAGCAGCATAGAGACAGGGGGATTCCACGAGCAGTACTTC.

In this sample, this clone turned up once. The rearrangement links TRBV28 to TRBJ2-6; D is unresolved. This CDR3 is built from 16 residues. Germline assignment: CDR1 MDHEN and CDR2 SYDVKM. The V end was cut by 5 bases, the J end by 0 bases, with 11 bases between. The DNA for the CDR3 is TGTGCCAGCAGTCGAGGTTCTCTCTCTGGGGCCAACGTCCTGACTTTC. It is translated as CASSRGSLSGANVLTF.

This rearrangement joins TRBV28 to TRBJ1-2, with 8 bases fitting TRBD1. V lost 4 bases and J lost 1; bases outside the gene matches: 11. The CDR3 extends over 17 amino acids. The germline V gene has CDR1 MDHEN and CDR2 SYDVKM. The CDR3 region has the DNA TGTGCCAGCAGTTCTCTCAGGGGGCCACAACTTAACTATGGCTACACCTTC. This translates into CASSSLRGPQLNYGYTF.

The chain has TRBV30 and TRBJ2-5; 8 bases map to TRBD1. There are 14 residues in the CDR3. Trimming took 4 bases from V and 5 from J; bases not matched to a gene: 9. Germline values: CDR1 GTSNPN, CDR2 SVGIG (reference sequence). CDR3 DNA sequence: TGTGCCTGGAACCGTCCGGGACAGGCGGAGACCCAGTACTTC. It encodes CAWNRPGQAETQYF.

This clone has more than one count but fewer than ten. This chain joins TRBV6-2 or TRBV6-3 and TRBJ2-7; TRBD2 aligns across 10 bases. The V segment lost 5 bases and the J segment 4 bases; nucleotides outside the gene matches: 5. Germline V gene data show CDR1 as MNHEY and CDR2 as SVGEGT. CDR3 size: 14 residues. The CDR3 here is CASSQLAGAYEQYF. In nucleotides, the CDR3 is TGTGCCAGCAGTCAGCTAGCGGGAGCTTACGAGCAGTACTTC.

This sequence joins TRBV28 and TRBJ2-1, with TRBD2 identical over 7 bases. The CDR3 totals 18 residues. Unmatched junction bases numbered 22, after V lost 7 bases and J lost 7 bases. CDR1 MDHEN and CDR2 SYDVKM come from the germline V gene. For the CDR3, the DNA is TGTGCCAGCACCGCCATCACTCCACTAGCGAGGAATGGGAATGAGCAGTTCTTC. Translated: CASTAITPLARNGNEQFF.

The CDR3 sequence is CASSPQNQPQHF. CDR3 nucleotides: TGTGCCAGCAGTCCCCAAAATCAGCCCCAGCATTTT. The V gene is TRBV12-3 or TRBV12-4, the J gene TRBJ1-5; D is unclear. The germline V and J ends were trimmed by 5 bases and 4 bases, with 6 bases remaining between them. The CDR3 is 12 amino acids.

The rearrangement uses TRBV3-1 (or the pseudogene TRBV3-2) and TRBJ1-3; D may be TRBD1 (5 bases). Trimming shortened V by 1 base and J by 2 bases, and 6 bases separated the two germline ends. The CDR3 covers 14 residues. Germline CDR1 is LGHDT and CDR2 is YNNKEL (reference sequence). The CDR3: CASSQAQAGNTIYF. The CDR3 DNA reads TGTGCCAGCAGCCAAGCACAGGCTGGAAACACCATATATTTT.

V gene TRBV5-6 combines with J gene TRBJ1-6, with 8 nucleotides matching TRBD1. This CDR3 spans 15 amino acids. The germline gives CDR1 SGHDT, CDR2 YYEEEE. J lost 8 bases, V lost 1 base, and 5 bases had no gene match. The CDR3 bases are TGTGCCAGCAGCTTGCCAGGGGGCATCGATTCACCCCTCCACTTT. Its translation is CASSLPGGIDSPLHF.

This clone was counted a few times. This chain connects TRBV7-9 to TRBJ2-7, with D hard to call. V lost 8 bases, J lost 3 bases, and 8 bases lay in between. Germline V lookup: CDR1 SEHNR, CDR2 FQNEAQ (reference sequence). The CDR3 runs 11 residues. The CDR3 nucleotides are TGTGCCAGCGAAGCGAACTACGAGCAGTACTTC. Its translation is CASEANYEQYF.